The 18 T cell receptor beta chains reported below all come from one sample, sequenced in a study of blood T cell repertoires in COVID-19. The table came from immunoSEQ multiplex PCR; TCRdb's copy has only in-frame clones and leaves some out. This sample carries fewer than 350,000 clones, 65% to 90% of them seen once, and the ten largest clones take roughly 14%. The sample comprised peripheral blood. These receptors were obtained from a woman in her sixties or seventies with COVID-19, enrolled during active disease.

The chain recombines TRBV29-1 with TRBJ1-2, with D hard to call. The CDR3 totals 10 residues. CDR1 SQVTM and CDR2 ANQGSEA come from the germline V gene. Trimming left V 5 bases short and J 3 bases short, with 4 bases between. DNA for the CDR3: TGCAGCGTTTCCGACTATGGCTACACCTTC. Its protein product is CSVSDYGYTF.

The chain is built from TRBV20-1 and TRBJ2-5; 8 bases fit TRBD2. J was trimmed by 2 bases and V by 3 bases; bases with no gene match: 5. Germline V gene sequence: CDR1 DFQATT, CDR2 SNEGSKA (reference sequence). The CDR3 spans 14 residues. The CDR3 DNA reads as TGCAGTGCTAGTATCGCGGGGGGTCAAGAGACCCAGTACTTC. The encoded protein is CSASIAGGQETQYF.

The chain joins TRBV29-1 to TRBJ2-3; possibly TRBD1 or TRBD2 for D (6 bases each). Germline CDR1 SQVTM, CDR2 ANQGSEA. Trimming cost V 7 bases and J 5 bases, with 16 bases left between them. This CDR3 has 13 amino acids. The CDR3 is CSAEGGDRDTQYF. The CDR3 DNA is TGCAGCGCTGAGGGGGGTGATAGAGATACGCAGTATTTT.

This clone appeared a single time. The rearrangement links TRBV24-1 to TRBJ2-1; 7 nucleotides agree with TRBD2. With V trimmed by 6 bases and J by 9 bases, 10 bases remained unmatched. The CDR3 is 14 residues long. Germline V gene sequence: CDR1 KGHDR, CDR2 SFDVKD. CDR3 sequence (DNA): TGTGCCACCAGTCCAGCGGGACCCCCGGGTGAGCAGTTCTTC. Protein product: CATSPAGPPGEQFF.

The chain recombines TRBV7-8 with TRBJ2-7, with a weak D call TRBD1 (5 bases). Germline V gene sequence: CDR1 SGHVS, CDR2 FQNEAQ. The CDR3 sequence is 17 residues long. Trimming took 1 base from V and 2 from J, leaving 18 bases between them. The CDR3 here is CASSLGGQGYTTYEQYF. The CDR3 nucleotides are TGTGCCAGCAGCTTAGGGGGTCAGGGATACACCACCTACGAGCAGTACTTC.

This chain joins TRBV29-1 and TRBJ2-2; the match to TRBD2 covers 8 bases. The CDR3 has 14 residues. In germline, CDR1 is SQVTM, CDR2 ANQGSEA. With 5 bases clipped from V and 1 base from J, the junction kept 3 bases outside the gene matches. CDR3 sequence reads: CSVTGGRNTGELFF. The CDR3 DNA follows: TGCAGCGTTACGGGGGGGCGGAACACCGGGGAGCTGTTTTTT.

The V gene is TRBV3-1 (or the pseudogene TRBV3-2), the J gene TRBJ2-7, with TRBD1 as a possible D gene (6 bases). Trimming stripped 4 bases from V and 6 bases from J, with 7 bases between. The CDR3 runs 11 residues. CDR1 LGHDT and CDR2 YNNKEL come from the germline V gene (reference sequence). The CDR3 spells CASSRGGEQYF. CDR3 DNA: TGTGCCAGCAGCCGAGGGGGCGAGCAGTACTTC.

The chain links TRBV5-1 to TRBJ2-3; 11 bases are shared with TRBD2. The germline gives CDR1 SGHRS, CDR2 YFSETQ. This CDR3 is 16 amino acids long. The junction had 6 bases not matched to a gene; V was cut back by 2 bases and J by 4 bases. DNA of the CDR3: TGCGCCAGCAGCTTCTTAGCGGGGGGGCTTGCAGATACGCAGTATTTT. As protein: CASSFLAGGLADTQYF.

V is TRBV2 and J is TRBJ1-2, with D tentatively TRBD1 (6 bases). Germline V CDR1 and CDR2: SNHLY, FYNNEI. The CDR3 sequence is 14 residues long. Trimming cost V 2 bases and J 8 bases, with 15 bases left between them. The CDR3 loop reads CASSELQGDWGYTF. CDR3 in DNA: TGTGCCAGCAGTGAATTACAGGGAGATTGGGGCTACACCTTC.

A word on this clone: Germline is not matched at one junction end, which may reflect a read error. The rearrangement links TRBV28 to TRBJ1-5, with a possible D match to TRBD1 (6 bases). Germline V CDR1 and CDR2: MDHEN, SYDVKM. The CDR3 contains 11 residues. The CDR3 is CASSKGDRVYF. As DNA, the CDR3 is TGTGCCAGCAGCAAGGGGGACCGTGTTTATTTT.

The genes are TRBV27 and TRBJ2-5; 11 nucleotides align to TRBD2. V lost 4 bases and J lost 7; bases outside the gene matches: 5. Germline lookup yields CDR1 MNHEY and CDR2 SMNVEV (reference sequence). The CDR3 runs to 14 residues. The CDR3 DNA follows: TGTGCCAGCAGTTCGTCTAGCGGGGGGACGACCCAGTACTTC. It is translated as CASSSSSGGTTQYF.

The chain couples TRBV7-9 to TRBJ2-3, with 14 bases that match TRBD2. The V and J ends lost 6 bases and 7 bases, in that order; junction bases with no gene match: 9. CDR3 length equals 16 residues. Germline lookup yields CDR1 SEHNR and CDR2 FQNEAQ (reference sequence). The CDR3 DNA is TGTGCCAGCAGTCCGACTAGCGGGGGGGCTTGGCATACGCAGTATTTT. It specifies CASSPTSGGAWHTQYF.

The chain is built from TRBV6-5 and TRBJ1-1; D gene unclear. This CDR3 comprises 14 residues. V was pared by 5 bases and J by 1 base, with 11 bases between. Germline V CDR1 and CDR2: MNHEY, SVGAGI. Here the CDR3 reads CASSREGRNTEAFF. The CDR3 DNA reads TGTGCCAGCAGTCGAGAAGGGAGGAACACTGAAGCTTTCTTT.

The count of this clone is one. This chain uses TRBV12-3 or TRBV12-4 with TRBJ1-2; 7 bases are a match to TRBD1. The CDR3 contains 13 residues. Trimming cost V 6 bases and J 6 bases; bases outside gene matches: 7. In DNA form, the CDR3 reads TGTGCCAGCAGAAGACAGGGAACTGATGGCTACACCTTC. This encodes CASRRQGTDGYTF.

This chain uses TRBV2 with TRBJ2-3, with D possibly matching TRBD1 (5 bases). Deletions cut 6 bases from V and 2 bases from J, with 12 bases between. The CDR3 covers 14 residues. Per germline, CDR1 SNHLY and CDR2 FYNNEI. CDR3 residues: CASSREDDTDTQYF. CDR3 coding DNA: TGTGCCAGCAGCAGGGAAGACGACACAGATACGCAGTATTTT.

The V call is TRBV29-1, the J call TRBJ2-5; D gene uncertain. The CDR3 consists of 13 residues. Deletions cut 6 bases from V and 1 base from J, with 12 bases between. Looked up from germline, CDR1 is SQVTM and CDR2 is ANQGSEA. This CDR3 is CSVPNVAQETQYF. The CDR3 region has the DNA TGCAGCGTCCCGAATGTGGCCCAAGAGACCCAGTACTTC. Full variable domain (rest looked up from reference TRBV29-1 and TRBJ2-5): SAVISQKPSRDICQRGTSLTIQCQVDSQVTMMFWYRQQPGQSLTLIATANQGSEATYESGFVIDKFPISRPNLTFSTLTVSNMSPEDSSIYLCSVPNVAQETQYFGPGTRLLVL.

The chain has TRBV7-2 and TRBJ1-6, with unresolved D. Looked up from germline, CDR1 is SGHTA and CDR2 is FQGNSA. The CDR3 covers 13 residues. Trimming removed 5 bases at V and 10 bases at J, with 12 bases between. The CDR3 is CASSQGSGSPLHF. CDR3 in DNA: TGTGCCAGCAGCCAAGGCTCGGGGTCACCCCTCCACTTT. The whole variable domain, remainder taken from reference TRBV7-2 and TRBJ1-6, is GAGVSQSPSNKVTEKGKDVELRCDPISGHTALYWYRQSLGQGLEFLIYFQGNSAPDKSGLPSDRFSAERTGGSVSTLTIQRTQQEDSAVYLCASSQGSGSPLHFGNGTRLTVT.

The chain recombines TRBV19 with TRBJ2-3; D is uncertain. Per the germline V gene, CDR1 is LNHDA and CDR2 is SQIVND (reference sequence). This CDR3 is built from 14 residues. V lost 1 base and J 5 bases, leaving 10 bases between the germline ends. The CDR3 protein is CASSIGAGLDTQYF. The CDR3 DNA sequence: TGTGCCAGTAGTATAGGTGCTGGGCTAGATACGCAGTATTTT.